This T cell receptor beta chain was captured by sequencing in a study of T-cell reconstitution after alpha-beta-depleted transplantation in children. Study outcomes and limitations: A year had passed since transplant, and T-cell counts and diversity by then came mostly from newly produced T cells. At day 60, the high TCRbeta diversity found in some patients originated from recipient T cells and thymic progenitors that had survived.

Germline CDR1 reads KGHSH; CDR2 reads LQKENI. The CDR3 is made up of 17 amino acids. Trimming took off 4 bases at V and 1 base at J, with 16 bases between the two ends. Unique molecular identifiers featured in how the TCRbeta library was prepared. TCRdb redid the calling of the PCR reads with MiXCR, one entry per CDR3 protein. The sample carries more than 500,000 distinct CDR3 sequences, about an eighth recorded once. This clonotype was picked up a small number of times. As yet, its antigen is unknown. The receptor was isolated from a female patient aged 2-9 years who had a stem cell transplant for aplastic anemia, so the T cells may come from the graft donor. Sequencing used PBMCs, mostly from graft donor cells, obtained 180 days after TCRalphabeta/CD19-depleted stem cell transplant. The gene calls are TRBV18 and TRBJ2-2; tentatively, D is TRBD1 (6 bases). CDR3 DNA: TGTGCCAGCTCACTAGGCTGGGACACTCTGAACACCGGGGAGCTGTTTTTT. It translates to CASSLGWDTLNTGELFF.